The source of this T cell receptor (beta chain) is a study of blood T cell repertoires in COVID-19. Study in general: From T cells, B-cell-depleted T cells, or PBMCs came the material, which was cDNA or gDNA.

The CDR3 consists of 12 residues. CDR1 SGHAT and CDR2 FQNNGV come from the germline V gene. In the original analysis: Nucleated cell number was recorded as an estimate derived from reference gene primer amplification. TCRdb keeps only in-frame clones here, not all; method: immunoSEQ multiplex PCR. V, J and clone size derive from that table, while D and trimming were established from the DNA sequence. Seen here are approximately 200,000 clones, 88% observed once, and the top ten hold approximately 1.8%. The sequenced sample consisted of peripheral blood. The TCR originated in a man aged 65-85 years with acute or convalescent COVID-19. V usage is TRBV11-2 and J usage is TRBJ2-7, with 8 positions matching TRBD1. The CDR3 nucleotides are TGTGCCAGCAGCATGCGACAGGGGTATGTCGTCGTC. The encoded protein is CASSMRQGYVVV.